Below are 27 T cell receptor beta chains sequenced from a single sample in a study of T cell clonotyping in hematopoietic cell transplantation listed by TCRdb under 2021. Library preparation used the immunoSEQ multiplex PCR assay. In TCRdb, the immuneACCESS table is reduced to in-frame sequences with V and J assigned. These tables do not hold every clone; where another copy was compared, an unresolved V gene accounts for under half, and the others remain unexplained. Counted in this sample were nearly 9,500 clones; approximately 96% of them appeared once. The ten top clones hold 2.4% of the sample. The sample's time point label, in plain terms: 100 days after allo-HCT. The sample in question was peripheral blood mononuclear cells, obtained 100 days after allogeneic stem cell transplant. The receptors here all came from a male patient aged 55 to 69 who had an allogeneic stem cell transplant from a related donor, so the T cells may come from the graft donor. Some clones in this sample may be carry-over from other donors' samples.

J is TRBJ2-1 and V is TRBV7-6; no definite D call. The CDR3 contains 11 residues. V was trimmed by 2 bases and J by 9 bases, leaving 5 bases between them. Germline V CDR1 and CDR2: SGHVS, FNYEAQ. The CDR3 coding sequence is TGTGCCAGCAGCTTAACCGCTGAGCAGTTCTTC. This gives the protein CASSLTAEQFF.

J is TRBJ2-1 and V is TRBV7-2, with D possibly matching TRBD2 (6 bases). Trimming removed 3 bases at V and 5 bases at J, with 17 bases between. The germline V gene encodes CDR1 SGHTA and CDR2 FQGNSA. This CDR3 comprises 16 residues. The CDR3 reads CASSFQGAGFNNEQFF. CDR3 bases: TGTGCCAGCAGCTTCCAAGGCGCGGGGTTTAACAATGAGCAGTTCTTC.

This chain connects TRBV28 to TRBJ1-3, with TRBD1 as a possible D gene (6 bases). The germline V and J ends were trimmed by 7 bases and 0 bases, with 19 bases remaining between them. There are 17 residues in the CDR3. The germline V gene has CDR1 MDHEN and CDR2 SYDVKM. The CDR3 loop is CASTILGGGPSGNTIYF. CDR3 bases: TGTGCCAGCACCATTCTAGGGGGGGGCCCCTCTGGAAACACCATATATTTT.

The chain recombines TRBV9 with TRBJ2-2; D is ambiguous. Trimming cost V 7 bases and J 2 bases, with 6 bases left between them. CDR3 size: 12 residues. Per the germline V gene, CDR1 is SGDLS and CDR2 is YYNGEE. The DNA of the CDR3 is TGTGCCAGCGGCCCCAACACCGGGGAGCTGTTTTTT. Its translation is CASGPNTGELFF.

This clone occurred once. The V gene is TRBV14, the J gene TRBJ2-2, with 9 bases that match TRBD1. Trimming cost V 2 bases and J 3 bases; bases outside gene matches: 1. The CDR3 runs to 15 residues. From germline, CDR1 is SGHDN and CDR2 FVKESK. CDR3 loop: CASSQWTGDTGELFF. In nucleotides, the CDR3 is TGTGCCAGCAGCCAATGGACAGGGGACACCGGGGAGCTGTTTTTT.

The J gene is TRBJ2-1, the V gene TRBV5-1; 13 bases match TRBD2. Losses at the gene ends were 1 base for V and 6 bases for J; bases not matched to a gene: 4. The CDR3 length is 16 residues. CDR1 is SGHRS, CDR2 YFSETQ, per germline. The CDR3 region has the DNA TGCGCCAGCAGCTTGATCGGGACTAGCGGGGCCAATGAGCAGTTCTTC. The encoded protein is CASSLIGTSGANEQFF.

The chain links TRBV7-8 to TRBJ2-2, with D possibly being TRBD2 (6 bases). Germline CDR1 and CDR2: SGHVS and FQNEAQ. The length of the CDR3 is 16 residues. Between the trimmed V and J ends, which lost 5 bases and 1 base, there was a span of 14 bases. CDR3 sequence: CASSMSRLVNTGELFF. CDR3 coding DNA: TGTGCCAGCAGCATGAGCCGACTAGTGAACACCGGGGAGCTGTTTTTT.

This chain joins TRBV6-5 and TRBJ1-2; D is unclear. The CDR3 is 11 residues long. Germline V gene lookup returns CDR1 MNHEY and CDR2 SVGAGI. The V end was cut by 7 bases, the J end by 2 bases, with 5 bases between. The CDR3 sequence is CASTDNYGYTF. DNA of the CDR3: TGTGCCAGCACCGACAACTATGGCTACACCTTC.

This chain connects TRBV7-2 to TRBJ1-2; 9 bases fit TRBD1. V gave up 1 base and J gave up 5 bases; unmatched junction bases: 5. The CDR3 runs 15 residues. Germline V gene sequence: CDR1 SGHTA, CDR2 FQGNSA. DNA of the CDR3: TGTGCCAGCAGCTTAGGTGGACAGGGGCGGTATGGCTACACCTTC. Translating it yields CASSLGGQGRYGYTF.

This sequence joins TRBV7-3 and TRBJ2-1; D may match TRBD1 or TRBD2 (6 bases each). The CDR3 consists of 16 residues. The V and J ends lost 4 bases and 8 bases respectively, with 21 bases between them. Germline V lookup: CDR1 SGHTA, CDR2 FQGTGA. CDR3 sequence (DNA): TGTGCCAGCAGCTCAAACGTGGGGGGCCGTTGGGATGAGCAGTTCTTC. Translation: CASSSNVGGRWDEQFF.

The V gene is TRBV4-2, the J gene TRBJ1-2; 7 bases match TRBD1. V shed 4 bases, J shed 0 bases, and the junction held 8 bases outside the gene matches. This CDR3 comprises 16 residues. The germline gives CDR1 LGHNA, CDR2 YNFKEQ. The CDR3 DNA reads TGTGCCAGCAGCCTCCATACCGGGACAGCTAACTATGGCTACACCTTC. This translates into CASSLHTGTANYGYTF.

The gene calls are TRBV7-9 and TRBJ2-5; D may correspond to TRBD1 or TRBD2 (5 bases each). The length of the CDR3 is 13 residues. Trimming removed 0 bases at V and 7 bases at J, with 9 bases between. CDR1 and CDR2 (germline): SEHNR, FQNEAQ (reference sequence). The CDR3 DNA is TGTGCCAGCAGCTTAGCGCTTGGGGGGACCCAGTACTTC. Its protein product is CASSLALGGTQYF. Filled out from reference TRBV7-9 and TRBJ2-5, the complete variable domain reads DTGVSQNPRHKITKRGQNVTFRCDPISEHNRLYWYRQTLGQGPEFLTYFQNEAQLEKSRLLSDRFSAERPKGSFSTLEIQRTEQGDSAMYLCASSLALGGTQYFGPGTRLLVL.

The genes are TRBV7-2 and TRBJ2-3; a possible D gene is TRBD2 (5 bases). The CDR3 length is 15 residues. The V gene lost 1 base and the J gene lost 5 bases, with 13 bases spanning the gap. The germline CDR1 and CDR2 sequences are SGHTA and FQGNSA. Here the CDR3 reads CASSLGRAVLDTQYF. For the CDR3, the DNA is TGTGCCAGCAGCTTAGGGCGAGCGGTCCTAGATACGCAGTATTTT.

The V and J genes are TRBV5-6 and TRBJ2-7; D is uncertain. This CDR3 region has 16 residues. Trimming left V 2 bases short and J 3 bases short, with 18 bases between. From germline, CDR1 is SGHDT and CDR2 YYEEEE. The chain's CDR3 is CASSFSGLQRVYEQYF. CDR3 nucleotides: TGTGCCAGCAGCTTTTCCGGCCTTCAACGCGTCTACGAGCAGTACTTC.

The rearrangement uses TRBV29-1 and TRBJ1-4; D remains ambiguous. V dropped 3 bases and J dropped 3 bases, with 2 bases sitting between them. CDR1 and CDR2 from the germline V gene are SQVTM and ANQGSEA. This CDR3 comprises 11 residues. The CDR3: CSVDPNEKLFF. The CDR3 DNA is TGCAGCGTTGATCCTAATGAAAAACTGTTTTTT.

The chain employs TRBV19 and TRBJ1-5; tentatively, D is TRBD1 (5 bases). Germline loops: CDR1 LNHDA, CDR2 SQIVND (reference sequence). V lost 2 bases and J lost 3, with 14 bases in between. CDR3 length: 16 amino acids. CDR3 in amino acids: CASSIIGQGANQPQHF. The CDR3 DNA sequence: TGTGCCAGTAGTATAATTGGACAAGGAGCCAATCAGCCCCAGCATTTT.

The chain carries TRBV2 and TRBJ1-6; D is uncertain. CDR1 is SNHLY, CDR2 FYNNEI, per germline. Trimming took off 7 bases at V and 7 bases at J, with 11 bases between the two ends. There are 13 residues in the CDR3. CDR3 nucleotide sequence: TGTGCCAGCAAAGGCACAGAAAATTCACCCCTCCACTTT. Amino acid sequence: CASKGTENSPLHF.

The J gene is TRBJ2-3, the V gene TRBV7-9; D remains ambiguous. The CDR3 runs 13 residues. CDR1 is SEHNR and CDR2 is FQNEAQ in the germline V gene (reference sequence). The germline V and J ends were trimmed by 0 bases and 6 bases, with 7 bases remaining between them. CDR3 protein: CASSLASIDTQYF. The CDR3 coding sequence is TGTGCCAGCAGCTTAGCGAGCATCGATACGCAGTATTTT.

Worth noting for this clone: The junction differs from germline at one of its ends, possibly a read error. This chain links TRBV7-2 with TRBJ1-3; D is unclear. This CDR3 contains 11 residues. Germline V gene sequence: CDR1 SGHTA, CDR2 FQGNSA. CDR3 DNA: TGTGCCAGCAGCTTATGGCCGGAGGTAGATTTT. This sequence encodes CASSLWPEVDF.

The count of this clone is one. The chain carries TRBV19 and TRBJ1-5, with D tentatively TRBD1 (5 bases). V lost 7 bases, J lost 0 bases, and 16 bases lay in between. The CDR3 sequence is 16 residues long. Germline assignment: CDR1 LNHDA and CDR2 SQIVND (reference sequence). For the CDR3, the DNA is TGTGCCAGTACTATCGGGACTAAGTTTAGCAATCAGCCCCAGCATTTT. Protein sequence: CASTIGTKFSNQPQHF.

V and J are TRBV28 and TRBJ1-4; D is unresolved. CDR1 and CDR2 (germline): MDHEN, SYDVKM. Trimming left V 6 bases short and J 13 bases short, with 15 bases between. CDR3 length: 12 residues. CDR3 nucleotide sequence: TGTGCCAGCAGACCCTCCGCGGGAGGACTGTTTTTT. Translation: CASRPSAGGLFF.

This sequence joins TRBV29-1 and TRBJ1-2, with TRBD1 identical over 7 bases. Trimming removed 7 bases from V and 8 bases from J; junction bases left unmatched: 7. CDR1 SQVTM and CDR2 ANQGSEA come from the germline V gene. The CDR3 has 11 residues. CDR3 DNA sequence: TGCAGCGCCACAGGGGTGGAGGGCTACACCTTC. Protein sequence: CSATGVEGYTF.

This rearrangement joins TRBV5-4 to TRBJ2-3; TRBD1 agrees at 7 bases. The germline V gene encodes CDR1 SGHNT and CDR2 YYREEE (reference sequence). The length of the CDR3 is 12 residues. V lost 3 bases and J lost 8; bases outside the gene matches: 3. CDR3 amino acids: CASSSQGPTQYF. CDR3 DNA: TGTGCCAGCAGCTCACAGGGGCCTACGCAGTATTTT.

The CDR3 sequence: CASSKGRPTRNSPLHF. Written as DNA, the CDR3 is TGTGCCAGCAGCAAAGGGAGGCCGACTAGGAATTCACCCCTCCACTTT. The chain has TRBV21-1 and TRBJ1-6. TRBV21-1 is a known pseudogene. The CDR3 extends over 16 amino acids.

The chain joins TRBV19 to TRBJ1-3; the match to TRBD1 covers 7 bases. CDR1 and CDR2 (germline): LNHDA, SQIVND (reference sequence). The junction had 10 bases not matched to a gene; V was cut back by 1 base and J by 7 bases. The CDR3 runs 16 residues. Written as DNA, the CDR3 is TGTGCCAGTAGTATAGTCGTGACAGGGCCTTCGAACACCATATATTTT. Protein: CASSIVVTGPSNTIYF.

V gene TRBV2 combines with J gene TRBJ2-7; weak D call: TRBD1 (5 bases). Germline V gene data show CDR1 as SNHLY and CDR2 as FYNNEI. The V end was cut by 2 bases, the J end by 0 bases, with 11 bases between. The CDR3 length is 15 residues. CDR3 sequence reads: CASSETRAVSYEQYF. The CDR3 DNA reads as TGTGCCAGCAGTGAAACCAGGGCCGTCTCCTACGAGCAGTACTTC. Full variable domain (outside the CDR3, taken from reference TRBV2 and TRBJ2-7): EPEVTQTPSHQVTQMGQEVILRCVPISNHLYFYWYRQILGQKVEFLVSFYNNEISEKSEIFDDQFSVERPDGSNFTLKIRSTKLEDSAMYFCASSETRAVSYEQYFGPGTRLTVT.

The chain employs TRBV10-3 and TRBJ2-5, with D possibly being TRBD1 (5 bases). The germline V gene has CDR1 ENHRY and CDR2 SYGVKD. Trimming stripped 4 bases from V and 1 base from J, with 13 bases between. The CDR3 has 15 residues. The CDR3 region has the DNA TGTGCCATCAGTGGACAGAGACCACCCCAAGAGACCCAGTACTTC. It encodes CAISGQRPPQETQYF.